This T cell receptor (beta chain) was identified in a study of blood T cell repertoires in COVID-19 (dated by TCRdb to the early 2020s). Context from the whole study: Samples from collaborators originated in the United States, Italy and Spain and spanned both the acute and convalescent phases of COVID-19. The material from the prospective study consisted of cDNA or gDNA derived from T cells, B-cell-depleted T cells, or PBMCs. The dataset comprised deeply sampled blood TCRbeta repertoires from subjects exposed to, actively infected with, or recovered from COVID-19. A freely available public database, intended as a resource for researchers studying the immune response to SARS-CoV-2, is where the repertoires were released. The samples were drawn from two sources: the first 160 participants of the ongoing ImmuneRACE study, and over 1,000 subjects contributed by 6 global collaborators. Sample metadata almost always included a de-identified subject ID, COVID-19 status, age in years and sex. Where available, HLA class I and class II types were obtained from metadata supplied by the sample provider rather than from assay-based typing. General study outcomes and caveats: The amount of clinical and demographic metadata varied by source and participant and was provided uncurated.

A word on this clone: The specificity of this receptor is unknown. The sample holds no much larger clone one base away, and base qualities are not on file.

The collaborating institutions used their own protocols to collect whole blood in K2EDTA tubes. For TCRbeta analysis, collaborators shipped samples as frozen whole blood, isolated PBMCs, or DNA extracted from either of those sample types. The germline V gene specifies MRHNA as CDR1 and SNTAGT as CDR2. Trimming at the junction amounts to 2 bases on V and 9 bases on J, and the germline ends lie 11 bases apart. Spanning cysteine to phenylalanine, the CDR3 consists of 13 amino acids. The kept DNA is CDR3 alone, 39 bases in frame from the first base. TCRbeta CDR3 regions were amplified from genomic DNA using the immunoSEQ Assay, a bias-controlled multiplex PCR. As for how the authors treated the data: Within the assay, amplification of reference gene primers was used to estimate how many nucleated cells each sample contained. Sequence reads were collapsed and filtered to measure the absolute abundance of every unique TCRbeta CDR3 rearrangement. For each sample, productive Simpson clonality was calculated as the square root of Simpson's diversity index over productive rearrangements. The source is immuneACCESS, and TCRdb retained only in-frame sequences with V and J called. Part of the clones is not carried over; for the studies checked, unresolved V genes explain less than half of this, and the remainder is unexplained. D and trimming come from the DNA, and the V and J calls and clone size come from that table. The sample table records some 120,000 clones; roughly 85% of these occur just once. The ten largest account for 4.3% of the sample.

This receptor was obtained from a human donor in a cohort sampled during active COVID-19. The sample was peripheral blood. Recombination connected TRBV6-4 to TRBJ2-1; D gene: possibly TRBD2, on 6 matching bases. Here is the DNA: TGTGCCAGCAGTGACCAGGCGGGACTTGAGCAGTTCTTC. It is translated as CASSDQAGLEQFF.